Below are 25 T cell receptor beta chains sequenced from a single sample in a study of identical twins. One entry per CDR3 protein results from TCRdb running MiXCR on the 5' RACE reads. The data show 1.5 million to 2 million distinct CDR3 sequences, less than 35% seen once. Material: cord blood. These receptors were taken from a newborn girl in good health.

The V and J genes are TRBV28 and TRBJ2-1; D possibly corresponds to TRBD2 (6 bases). Trimming pared 2 bases from V and 10 bases from J, leaving 18 bases between. Germline-derived CDR1 and CDR2 are MDHEN and SYDVKM. The CDR3 length is 15 residues. For the CDR3, the DNA is TGTGCCAGCAGTTTAAGGATAAGTTTCCGGGGGGAGCAGTTCTTC. Protein sequence: CASSLRISFRGEQFF.

V is TRBV7-9 and J is TRBJ2-1, with 9 positions matching TRBD2. V lost 5 bases, J lost 6 bases, and 8 bases stayed unmatched. Germline V gives CDR1 SEHNR, CDR2 FQNEAQ (reference sequence). This CDR3 contains 15 residues. Written as DNA, the CDR3 is TGTGCCAGCAGCCCGATAGCGGGAGTCCTCAATGAGCAGTTCTTC. Its translation is CASSPIAGVLNEQFF.

The chain links TRBV4-2 to TRBJ1-2; D not resolved. V dropped 0 bases and J dropped 8 bases, with 19 bases sitting between them. There are 16 residues in the CDR3. The germline CDR1 and CDR2 sequences are LGHNA and YNFKEQ. CDR3 in amino acids: CASSQDLGPKVVGYTF. The CDR3 nucleotides are TGTGCCAGCAGCCAAGATCTGGGTCCCAAGGTGGTCGGCTACACCTTC.

V usage is TRBV20-1 and J usage is TRBJ2-7; D might be TRBD1 (6 bases). The CDR3 totals 14 residues. The germline gives CDR1 DFQATT, CDR2 SNEGSKA (reference sequence). Trimming removed 0 bases at V and 7 bases at J, with 16 bases between. The CDR3 protein is CSARDSQGYNEQYF. For the CDR3, the DNA is TGCAGTGCTAGAGACTCACAGGGTTACAATGAGCAGTACTTC.

The gene calls are TRBV6-5 and TRBJ2-5; TRBD1 agrees at 10 bases. This CDR3 has 15 amino acids. CDR1 MNHEY and CDR2 SVGAGI come from the germline V gene. With 5 bases clipped from V and 3 bases from J, the junction kept 6 bases outside the gene matches. CDR3 protein: CASSVEGTGEETQYF. In DNA, the CDR3 is TGTGCCAGCAGTGTCGAAGGGACAGGGGAAGAGACCCAGTACTTC.

The chain is built from TRBV6-2 or TRBV6-3 and TRBJ1-5, with 8 bases identical to TRBD1. CDR3 length equals 16 residues. CDR1 MNHEY and CDR2 SVGEGT come from the germline V gene. J lost 2 bases, V lost 2 bases, and 5 bases had no gene match. CDR3 nucleotide sequence: TGTGCCAGCAGTTACGGCAGGGGACAGGGCAATCAGCCCCAGCATTTT. It specifies CASSYGRGQGNQPQHF.

This clonotype has only a few counts. V and J are TRBV20-1 and TRBJ2-3; D may be TRBD1 (5 bases). V shed 5 bases and J shed 2 bases, with 11 bases lying between them. The CDR3 spans 13 residues. CDR1 DFQATT and CDR2 SNEGSKA come from the germline V gene (reference sequence). CDR3 sequence (DNA): TGCAGTGCTGACAGACCCGACACAGATACGCAGTATTTT. This gives the protein CSADRPDTDTQYF.

The chain employs TRBV6-1 and TRBJ2-2; TRBD2 agrees at 9 bases. The CDR3 runs 17 residues. CDR1 and CDR2 (germline): MNHNS, SASEGT. The V gene end was trimmed by 5 bases and the J gene end by 4 bases; junction bases not matched to a gene: 11. This chain's CDR3 is CASSPGAGGLSTGELFF. In DNA, the CDR3 is TGTGCCAGCAGTCCCGGAGCGGGAGGTCTTAGCACCGGGGAGCTGTTTTTT.

This clonotype was counted only a few times. This sequence joins TRBV14 and TRBJ2-1, with D tentatively TRBD2 (5 bases). The germline V gene has CDR1 SGHDN and CDR2 FVKESK. CDR3 size: 16 residues. Trimming shortened V by 4 bases and J by 7 bases, and 20 bases separated the two germline ends. This CDR3 is CASSLQVAILLNEQFF. CDR3 in DNA: TGTGCCAGCAGCCTCCAGGTAGCGATCCTCCTAAATGAGCAGTTCTTC.

The chain recombines TRBV20-1 with TRBJ1-6; D is uncertain. Germline CDR1 DFQATT, CDR2 SNEGSKA (reference sequence). The CDR3 is 15 amino acids. Trimming removed 2 bases at V and 7 bases at J, with 15 bases between. CDR3 residues: CSARSPLQPNSPLHF. The CDR3 nucleotides are TGCAGTGCTAGATCCCCCCTCCAGCCGAATTCACCCCTCCACTTT.

V and J are TRBV11-1 and TRBJ1-1; 11 positions agree with TRBD1. The CDR3 totals 15 residues. Germline V gene data show CDR1 as SGHAT and CDR2 as FQDESV (reference sequence). V lost 5 bases, J lost 3 bases, and 5 bases stayed unmatched. The CDR3 here is CASSPPGQGDTEAFF. CDR3 DNA sequence: TGTGCCAGCAGCCCCCCGGGACAGGGGGACACTGAAGCTTTCTTT.

In DNA form, the CDR3 reads TGTGCCAGCAGCCTTCAAACAGGGCCGAACACTGAAGCTTTCTTT. Its protein is CASSLQTGPNTEAFF. V is TRBV5-5 and J is TRBJ1-1, with D perhaps matching TRBD1 (6 bases). The CDR3 is 15 residues long. The germline V gene encodes CDR1 SGHKS and CDR2 YYEKEE (reference sequence). The V end lost 4 bases, the J end lost 1 base, and 14 bases lay between the germline ends. The variable domain in full, completed from reference TRBV5-5 and TRBJ1-1, reads DAGVTQSPTHLIKTRGQQVTLRCSPISGHKSVSWYQQVLGQGPQFIFQYYEKEERGRGNFPDRFSARQFPNYSSELNVNALLLGDSALYLCASSLQTGPNTEAFFGQGTRLTVV.

Of note for this clonotype: The junction and the germline gene differ at one end; a read error may be behind it. The rearrangement links TRBV5-1 to TRBJ2-1; possibly TRBD2 for D (5 bases). Germline V gives CDR1 SGHRS, CDR2 YFSETQ. The CDR3 covers 16 residues. The CDR3 nucleotides are TGCGCCAGCAGCTGGGGAGTTTCTAGCTCCTACAATGAGCGGTTCTTC. This translates into CASSWGVSSSYNERFF.

This clonotype was detected a few times. This chain links TRBV29-1 with TRBJ2-3; the D gene is possibly TRBD2 (6 bases). This CDR3 is 12 amino acids long. Germline values: CDR1 SQVTM, CDR2 ANQGSEA. Trimming left V 4 bases short and J 4 bases short, with 9 bases between. CDR3 sequence: CSVVTSADTQYF. The DNA for the CDR3 is TGCAGCGTTGTGACTAGTGCAGATACGCAGTATTTT.

Remarks on this clonotype: This could be a read error, since a much larger clone is one nucleotide away. The rearrangement links TRBV28 to TRBJ2-1, with 11 bases identical to TRBD2. The J segment lost 8 bases and the V segment lost 10 bases, leaving 4 bases of the junction unmatched. The germline V gene encodes CDR1 MDHEN and CDR2 SYDVKM. The CDR3 contains 12 residues. The CDR3 region is CATLAGGYEQFF. The CDR3 bases are TGTGCCACCTTAGCGGGAGGGTATGAGCAGTTCTTC. Full variable domain (rest looked up from reference TRBV28 and TRBJ2-1): DVKVTQSSRYLVKRTGEKVFLECVQDMDHENMFWYRQDPGLGLRLIYFSYDVKMKEKGDIPEGYSVSREKKERFSLILESASTNQTSMYLCATLAGGYEQFFGPGTRLTVL.

This clonotype was detected a few times. This chain joins TRBV6-6 and TRBJ1-2, with a weak D call TRBD1 (6 bases). Germline lookup yields CDR1 MNHNY and CDR2 SVGAGI (reference sequence). With 8 bases removed from V and 7 bases from J, the gap between germline ends came to 17 bases. The CDR3 has 13 residues. The CDR3 sequence: CASQEAGASGYTF. The CDR3 DNA reads as TGTGCCAGCCAGGAGGCGGGGGCAAGTGGCTACACCTTC.

The chain employs TRBV7-2 and TRBJ2-1; tentative D call: TRBD2 (6 bases). The germline gives CDR1 SGHTA, CDR2 FQGNSA. The CDR3 contains 14 residues. Deletions cut 3 bases from V and 7 bases from J, with 13 bases between. The CDR3 coding sequence is TGTGCCAGCAGCTTGGGAGGTGCGCTTAATGAGCAGTTCTTC. Translated: CASSLGGALNEQFF.

This clonotype was detected a few times. This chain joins TRBV15 and TRBJ2-4; D is unclear. V lost 0 bases and J 7 bases, leaving 10 bases between the germline ends. The CDR3 has 14 residues. Germline V gene data show CDR1 as LNHNV and CDR2 as YYDKDF (reference sequence). The CDR3 region has the DNA TGTGCCACCAGCAGAGATCAGGCGGTTAACATTCAGTACTTC. The encoded protein is CATSRDQAVNIQYF.

This clonotype was seen only a few times. The rearrangement uses TRBV12-3 or TRBV12-4 and TRBJ1-5; tentatively, D is TRBD1 (5 bases). Trimming left V 5 bases short and J 7 bases short, with 12 bases between. The CDR3 runs to 13 residues. CDR3 in DNA: TGTGCCAGCAGTGGGAGTGGGGGACAGCCCCAGCATTTT. Translation gives CASSGSGGQPQHF.

In its sample, this clonotype was seen once. At one boundary the junction diverges from the germline segment, which might be a read error. The gene calls are TRBV4-2 and TRBJ2-3; D possibly matches TRBD1 or TRBD2 (6 bases each). The CDR3 has 16 amino acids. Germline loops: CDR1 LGHNA, CDR2 YNFKEQ. The CDR3: CVSSPVMGGGEDTQYF. In DNA form, the CDR3 reads TGTGTCAGCAGCCCGGTTATGGGGGGCGGGGAAGATACGCAGTATTTT.

This clonotype has more than one count but fewer than ten. CDR3 in amino acids: CASSLSGSENYGYTF. The CDR3 DNA follows: TGTGCCAGCAGTTTATCAGGGTCGGAGAACTATGGCTACACCTTC. The chain recombines TRBV27 with TRBJ1-2, with no clear D. The CDR3 has 15 residues. CDR1 and CDR2 (germline): MNHEY, SMNVEV (reference sequence). V was trimmed by 0 bases and J by 2 bases, leaving 10 bases between them.

This clonotype has at least ten counts. The chain links TRBV7-9 to TRBJ1-2; D might be TRBD1 (5 bases). The CDR3 length is 15 residues. Trimming pared 5 bases from V and 4 bases from J, leaving 17 bases between. Germline V gene sequence: CDR1 SEHNR, CDR2 FQNEAQ (reference sequence). The CDR3 bases are TGTGCCAGCAGCCTGGCCCCGGGACTTTTCTATGGCTACACCTTC. Translated, it gives CASSLAPGLFYGYTF.

Remarks on this clonotype: The CDR3 does not end in the conserved phenylalanine or tryptophan, so this is likely a read error. The chain has TRBV12-3 or TRBV12-4 and TRBJ1-5, with D unresolved. The CDR3 sequence is 12 residues long. Trimming cost V 7 bases and J 2 bases, with 6 bases left between them. This CDR3 is CASKVGNQPQHS. The CDR3 coding sequence is TGTGCCAGCAAGGTGGGCAATCAGCCCCAGCATTCT.

As concerns this clonotype: Germline and junction disagree at one end, which may indicate a read error. The chain carries TRBV7-9 and TRBJ2-1; 8 bases are a match to TRBD1. This CDR3 comprises 14 residues. Germline lookup yields CDR1 SEHNR and CDR2 FQNEAQ (reference sequence). The CDR3, as DNA: TGTGCCTGCAGCGATAATACAGGGGGTATTGAGCAGTTCTTC. Its protein is CACSDNTGGIEQFF.

This clonotype showed up many times. This sequence joins TRBV6-2 or TRBV6-3 and TRBJ2-1; the D is unclear. The V end was cut by 6 bases, the J end by 4 bases, with 13 bases between. Germline V gives CDR1 MNHEY, CDR2 SVGEGT. The CDR3 runs to 14 residues. CDR3 protein: CASSPPSAYNEQFF. CDR3 nucleotide sequence: TGTGCCAGCAGCCCTCCTTCCGCATACAATGAGCAGTTCTTC.